The 9 T cell receptor beta chains below were found in one sample sequenced in a study of T-cell reconstitution after alpha-beta-depleted transplantation in children. Molecular barcoding with unique molecular identifiers was used for the TCRbeta library. TCRdb analysed the PCR reads with MiXCR anew, one entry per CDR3 protein. The sample shows roughly 500,000 distinct CDR3 sequences, about 16% of them seen only once. Material: PBMCs from the stem cell graft donor, obtained from the stem cell graft. The receptors here all came from a human donor who donated a stem cell graft to a child with acute lymphoblastic leukemia.

This clonotype was observed a few times. This chain links TRBV5-1 with TRBJ2-2; D is ambiguous. V shed 4 bases and J shed 3 bases, with 10 bases lying between them. Germline V gene data show CDR1 as SGHRS and CDR2 as YFSETQ. The CDR3 runs 14 residues. Written as DNA, the CDR3 is TGCGCCAGCAGCCCCCTAGAATACACCGGGGAGCTGTTTTTT. As protein: CASSPLEYTGELFF. Filled out from reference TRBV5-1 and TRBJ2-2, the complete variable domain reads KAGVTQTPRYLIKTRGQQVTLSCSPISGHRSVSWYQQTPGQGLQFLFEYFSETQRNKGNFPGRFSGRQFSNSRSEMNVSTLELGDSALYLCASSPLEYTGELFFGEGSRLTVL.

This clonotype has more than one count but fewer than ten. The genes are TRBV20-1 and TRBJ1-4; D ambiguous. Germline assignment: CDR1 DFQATT and CDR2 SNEGSKA (reference sequence). V lost 5 bases, J lost 8 bases, and 6 bases lay in between. This CDR3 has 10 amino acids. CDR3 nucleotide sequence: TGCAGTGCTCTTAGCGAAAAACTGTTTTTT. Translated, it gives CSALSEKLFF.

The chain couples TRBV7-7 to TRBJ2-5; maybe TRBD1 (7 bases). From germline, CDR1 is SSHAT and CDR2 FNYEAQ (reference sequence). The V and J ends lost 5 bases and 6 bases respectively, with 16 bases between them. CDR3 length equals 14 residues. The CDR3: CASSLGQGGQTQYF. DNA for the CDR3: TGTGCCAGCAGCCTAGGGCAGGGGGGACAGACCCAGTACTTC.

This clonotype has a handful of counts. The genes are TRBV5-1 and TRBJ1-4; a weak D match, TRBD1 (5 bases). V lost 0 bases, J lost 6 bases, and 12 bases lay in between. Germline assignment: CDR1 SGHRS and CDR2 YFSETQ. CDR3 size: 15 residues. CDR3 nucleotides: TGCGCCAGCAGCTTGGAGGGGCCAGAGGATGAAAAACTGTTTTTT. It encodes CASSLEGPEDEKLFF. The full variable domain, its missing parts supplied by reference TRBV5-1 and TRBJ1-4, is KAGVTQTPRYLIKTRGQQVTLSCSPISGHRSVSWYQQTPGQGLQFLFEYFSETQRNKGNFPGRFSGRQFSNSRSEMNVSTLELGDSALYLCASSLEGPEDEKLFFGSGTQLSVL.

The V gene is TRBV29-1, the J gene TRBJ2-1; 9 bases are shared with TRBD2. From germline, CDR1 is SQVTM and CDR2 ANQGSEA. V dropped 6 bases and J dropped 2; count of bases not matched to a gene: 5. The CDR3 is 14 residues long. The CDR3 DNA follows: TGCAGCGTGGTGCTAGCGGGACCCTACAATGAGCAGTTCTTC. It yields the protein CSVVLAGPYNEQFF.

This clonotype showed up just a few times. The genes are TRBV12-3 or TRBV12-4 and TRBJ2-2; D gene ambiguous. This CDR3 is 16 amino acids long. V dropped 5 bases and J dropped 3 bases, with 16 bases sitting between them. CDR3 in amino acids: CASSPPAGLYTGELFF. The CDR3 nucleotides are TGTGCCAGCAGTCCCCCGGCCGGCCTCTACACCGGGGAGCTGTTTTTT.

This chain uses TRBV5-6 with TRBJ2-7; the D gene could be TRBD1 or TRBD2 (5 bases each). This CDR3 region has 13 residues. CDR1 is SGHDT and CDR2 is YYEEEE in the germline V gene. Trimming left V 3 bases short and J 0 bases short, with 7 bases between. This chain's CDR3 is CASSWGNSYEQYF. For the CDR3, the DNA is TGTGCCAGCAGCTGGGGGAACTCCTACGAGCAGTACTTC.

This clonotype was seen ten or more times. DNA for the CDR3: TGTGCCAGCAGTGAATTAGCGGGAGGGGAAGATACGCAGTATTTT. Its translation is CASSELAGGEDTQYF. The V call is TRBV6-1, the J call TRBJ2-3, with TRBD2 matching over 11 bases. The CDR3 is made up of 15 amino acids. Germline V gives CDR1 MNHNS, CDR2 SASEGT. Trimming took 2 bases from V and 5 from J; bases not matched to a gene: 3.

The chain uses TRBV7-9 and TRBJ2-3; D unclear. Germline CDR1 is SEHNR and CDR2 is FQNEAQ (reference sequence). V was shortened by 7 bases and J by 5 bases, with 10 bases between the two germline ends. This CDR3 is built from 12 residues. The CDR3 DNA sequence: TGTGCCAGCACCTTGGACCTAGATACGCAGTATTTT. Encoded protein: CASTLDLDTQYF.